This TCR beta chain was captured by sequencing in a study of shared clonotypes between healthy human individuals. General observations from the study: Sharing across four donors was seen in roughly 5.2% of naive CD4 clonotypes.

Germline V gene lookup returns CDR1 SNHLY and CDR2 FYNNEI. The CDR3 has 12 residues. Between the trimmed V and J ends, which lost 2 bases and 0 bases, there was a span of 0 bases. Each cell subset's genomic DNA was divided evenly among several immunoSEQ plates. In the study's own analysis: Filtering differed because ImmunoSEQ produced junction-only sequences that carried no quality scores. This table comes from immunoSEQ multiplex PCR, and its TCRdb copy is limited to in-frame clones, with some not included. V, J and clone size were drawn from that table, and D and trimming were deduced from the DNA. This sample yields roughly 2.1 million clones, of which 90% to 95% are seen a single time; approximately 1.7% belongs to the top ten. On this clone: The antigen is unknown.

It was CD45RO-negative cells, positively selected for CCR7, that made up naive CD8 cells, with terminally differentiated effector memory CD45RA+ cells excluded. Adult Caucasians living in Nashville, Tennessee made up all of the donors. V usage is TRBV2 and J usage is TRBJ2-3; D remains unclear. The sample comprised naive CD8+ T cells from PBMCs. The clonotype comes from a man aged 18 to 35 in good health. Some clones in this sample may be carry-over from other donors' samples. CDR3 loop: CASSESTDTQYF. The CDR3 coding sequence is TGTGCCAGCAGTGAAAGCACAGATACGCAGTATTTT.